This TCR beta chain was observed in a study of T-cell memory formation after mild COVID-19. The study's findings and limits: Several responding clones turned up in pre-infection memory, indicating that cross-reactive memory may have taken part.

Worth noting for this clonotype: Its antigen is currently unknown.

cDNA libraries for TCR alpha and TCR beta, carrying sample barcodes and UMIs, came from 5'RACE with constant-segment primers. TCRdb processed the 5' RACE reads anew with MiXCR; each CDR3 protein has one entry. Found here are 150,000 or so distinct CDR3 sequences, roughly 12% of them singletons; the top ten hold roughly 3.8%. The CDR3 totals 13 residues. Germline V gene data show CDR1 as SGDLS and CDR2 as YYNGEE. Deletions cut 7 bases from V and 2 bases from J, with 9 bases between. Sequenced input: PBMCs or a T cell subset sorted from them (not recorded which). This sequence originates from a man aged 18-30 years who had mild COVID-19 (a few samples of this study predate the infection). Cell type and time point are not known. V is TRBV9 and J is TRBJ2-2; weak D call: TRBD2 (6 bases). DNA of the CDR3: TGTGCCAGCGGCGGGGACAACACCGGGGAGCTGTTTTTT. As protein: CASGGDNTGELFF. The entire variable domain, with the rest obtained from reference TRBV9 and TRBJ2-2, is as follows: DSGVTQTPKHLITATGQRVTLRCSPRSGDLSVYWYQQSLDQGLQFLIQYYNGEERAKGNILERFSAQQFPDLHSELNLSSLELGDSALYFCASGGDNTGELFFGEGSRLTVL.